Shown below are 23 T cell receptor beta chains from a single sample sequenced in a study of response to subunit inactivated influenza vaccine. TCRdb called the RT-PCR reads again in MiXCR, with one record for every CDR3 protein. Altogether more than 200,000 distinct CDR3 sequences are present, 10% to 15% being singletons, with the ten largest covering more than 7%. Specimen: non-naive T cells sorted from PBMCs, collected 14 to 15 days before vaccination. These receptor sequences come from a man aged 45-65 years who received an inactivated influenza vaccine.

V usage is TRBV3-1 and J usage is TRBJ2-1, with TRBD2 matching over 10 bases. The CDR3 has 16 residues. V lost 4 bases and J lost 5; bases outside the gene matches: 8. Germline V lookup: CDR1 LGHDT, CDR2 YNNKEL (reference sequence). CDR3 sequence reads: CASSPSGSGGNNEQFF. Written as DNA, the CDR3 is TGTGCCAGCAGCCCCAGTGGTAGCGGGGGGAACAATGAGCAGTTCTTC.

The CDR3 DNA follows: TGTGCCAGCAGCCAGGGGGGTTCCCAGGCAGATACGCAGTATTTT. As protein: CASSQGGSQADTQYF. This chain uses TRBV28 with TRBJ2-3, with D perhaps matching TRBD1 (7 bases). V dropped 6 bases and J dropped 4 bases, with 17 bases sitting between them. The CDR3 is made up of 15 amino acids. The germline gives CDR1 MDHEN, CDR2 SYDVKM. Full variable domain (missing parts from reference TRBV28 and TRBJ2-3): DVKVTQSSRYLVKRTGEKVFLECVQDMDHENMFWYRQDPGLGLRLIYFSYDVKMKEKGDIPEGYSVSREKKERFSLILESASTNQTSMYLCASSQGGSQADTQYFGPGTRLTVL.

The V and J genes are TRBV7-8 and TRBJ2-3; no reliable D call. Trimming removed 2 bases from V and 8 bases from J, with 11 bases in between. Germline V lookup: CDR1 SGHVS, CDR2 FQNEAQ. CDR3 length: 13 amino acids. The CDR3 DNA reads TGTGCCAGCAGCTTAAATCCCAAGAGTACGCAGTATTTT. Protein: CASSLNPKSTQYF. Drawing the rest from reference TRBV7-8 and TRBJ2-3, the complete variable domain is GAGVSQSPRYKVAKRGQDVALRCDPISGHVSLFWYQQALGQGPEFLTYFQNEAQLDKSGLPSDRFFAERPEGSVSTLKIQRTQQEDSAVYLCASSLNPKSTQYFGPGTRLTVL.

This clonotype came up a few times. The J gene is TRBJ1-5, the V gene TRBV5-5; 12 bases align to TRBD1. V gave up 3 bases and J gave up 7 bases; unmatched junction bases: 5. CDR1 is SGHKS and CDR2 is YYEKEE in the germline V gene (reference sequence). The CDR3 contains 15 residues. CDR3: CASSWGQGAGQPQHF. In nucleotides, the CDR3 is TGTGCCAGCAGCTGGGGACAGGGGGCGGGGCAGCCCCAGCATTTT.

The table lists this clonotype with a few counts. The chain is built from TRBV20-1 and TRBJ2-1, with 7 bases matching TRBD2. The ends lost 4 bases at V and 9 bases at J; junction bases unmatched: 12. The CDR3 sequence is 14 residues long. The V gene's germline CDR1 is DFQATT and CDR2 SNEGSKA (reference sequence). The CDR3 bases are TGCAGTGCTAAAGCGGGGTACCCGGACGGTGAGCAGTTCTTC. This sequence encodes CSAKAGYPDGEQFF.

The sample holds many counts of this clonotype. The chain carries TRBV12-3 or TRBV12-4 and TRBJ2-4; D remains unclear. V gave up 3 bases and J gave up 3 bases, with 6 bases separating them. This CDR3 spans 13 amino acids. In DNA, the CDR3 is TGTGCCAGCAGTTTTTTTGACAAAAACATTCAGTACTTC. Residues: CASSFFDKNIQYF.

The sample holds a few counts of this clonotype. The J gene is TRBJ2-3, the V gene TRBV29-1; D unclear. Looked up from germline, CDR1 is SQVTM and CDR2 is ANQGSEA. The CDR3 is 14 residues long. The V gene lost 4 bases and the J gene lost 6 bases, with 17 bases spanning the gap. The CDR3 here is CSVGGQVAFDTQYF. CDR3 nucleotide sequence: TGCAGCGTTGGGGGTCAGGTAGCTTTCGATACGCAGTATTTT.

This clonotype was seen at least ten times. As DNA, the CDR3 is TGTGCCACCAGCAGAGATTTTGGGGATCCCGCCGGGGAGCTGTTTTTT. Translating gives CATSRDFGDPAGELFF. The chain links TRBV15 to TRBJ2-2; D is unclear. The germline V gene has CDR1 LNHNV and CDR2 YYDKDF (reference sequence). CDR3 length equals 16 residues. V was shortened by 0 bases and J by 6 bases, with 14 bases between the two germline ends.

This clonotype was counted at least ten times. The chain links TRBV20-1 to TRBJ2-7; no clear D gene. CDR3 size: 12 residues. Germline-derived CDR1 and CDR2 are DFQATT and SNEGSKA (reference sequence). Between the trimmed V and J ends, which lost 7 bases and 4 bases, there was a span of 14 bases. As DNA, the CDR3 is TGCAGTGTCCCCCGCCCCACGTACGAGCAGTACTTC. Protein product: CSVPRPTYEQYF.

This clonotype was counted between two and nine times. This chain joins TRBV24-1 and TRBJ2-1, with 7 bases lining up with TRBD2. J was trimmed by 7 bases and V by 3 bases; bases with no gene match: 14. CDR3 size: 17 residues. Looked up from germline, CDR1 is KGHDR and CDR2 is SFDVKD. This CDR3 reads CATSDPKSGTAGNEQFF. The CDR3, as DNA: TGTGCCACCAGTGATCCGAAGAGCGGGACCGCTGGGAATGAGCAGTTCTTC.

This clonotype was seen more than once but under ten times. The chain is built from TRBV20-1 and TRBJ2-1; D is unclear. Germline lookup yields CDR1 DFQATT and CDR2 SNEGSKA (reference sequence). The V end lost 6 bases, the J end lost 2 bases, and 8 bases lay between the germline ends. There are 12 residues in the CDR3. The CDR3 spells CSARGPYNEQFF. The CDR3 DNA follows: TGCAGTGCCCGCGGCCCCTACAATGAGCAGTTCTTC.

The rearrangement links TRBV4-3 to TRBJ2-7, with 9 bases matching TRBD1. There are 15 residues in the CDR3. After removal of 0 bases from V and 4 bases from J, the junction contained 4 bases not matched to a gene. The germline V gene encodes CDR1 LGHNA and CDR2 YSLEER. Here the CDR3 DNA reads TGCGCCAGCAGCCAAGATTTAGGACAGGGGTACGAGCAGTACTTC. Protein sequence: CASSQDLGQGYEQYF.

This clonotype appeared a few times. The V and J genes are TRBV20-1 and TRBJ2-1; TRBD2 matches 7 bases. The junction had 14 bases not matched to a gene; V was cut back by 6 bases and J by 9 bases. The CDR3 length is 14 residues. Germline V gene data show CDR1 as DFQATT and CDR2 as SNEGSKA (reference sequence). In DNA, the CDR3 is TGCAGTGCCCGCAGGGCGGGAGTTCTCGGTGAGCAGTTCTTC. Its translation is CSARRAGVLGEQFF.

This clonotype occurred many times. The V call is TRBV7-9, the J call TRBJ2-7; the D call may be TRBD1 or TRBD2 (5 bases each). V gave up 5 bases and J gave up 6 bases, with 14 bases separating them. The V gene's germline CDR1 is SEHNR and CDR2 FQNEAQ (reference sequence). There are 13 residues in the CDR3. The CDR3 sequence is CASSPSPGSEQYF. The CDR3 DNA sequence: TGTGCCAGCAGCCCCTCCCCAGGGAGCGAGCAGTACTTC.

The chain employs TRBV27 and TRBJ1-1; possibly TRBD1 for D (5 bases). CDR1 and CDR2 (germline): MNHEY, SMNVEV (reference sequence). Deletions cut 2 bases from V and 4 bases from J, with 14 bases between. The CDR3 has 15 amino acids. The CDR3 DNA reads TGTGCCAGCAGTTTACGGTACGGGGGTGGCACTGAAGCTTTCTTT. This gives the protein CASSLRYGGGTEAFF.

Concerning this clonotype: The junction departs from the called germline gene at one end, perhaps through a read error. The CDR3 DNA is TGTGCCAGCAGCTACCTAATGGACGGGTCTGAAAAAATGTTTTTT. Translation gives CASSYLMDGSEKMFF. This rearrangement joins TRBV6-6 to TRBJ1-4; D remains unclear. CDR1 is MNHNY, CDR2 SVGAGI, per germline (reference sequence). CDR3 size: 15 residues.

This clonotype has only a few counts. This sequence joins TRBV7-2 and TRBJ2-3, with 11 nucleotides matching TRBD2. Per the germline V gene, CDR1 is SGHTA and CDR2 is FQGNSA. The V and J ends lost 1 base and 5 bases, in that order; junction bases with no gene match: 5. This CDR3 spans 16 amino acids. CDR3 nucleotide sequence: TGTGCCAGCAGCTTAGGGGAGACTAGCGGGGTAGATACGCAGTATTTT. It is translated as CASSLGETSGVDTQYF.

Written as DNA, the CDR3 is TGCGCCAGCAGCCAGGGACTAGCGGGCCGTTCCTACAATGAGCAGTTCTTC. This translates into CASSQGLAGRSYNEQFF. J is TRBJ2-1 and V is TRBV4-3, with 12 bases lining up with TRBD2. The germline CDR1 and CDR2 sequences are LGHNA and YSLEER. The CDR3 has 17 residues. With V trimmed by 3 bases and J by 1 base, 4 bases remained unmatched.

This clonotype was detected a few times. This chain connects TRBV24-1 to TRBJ2-1; TRBD2 agrees at 9 bases. The CDR3 spans 16 residues. V trimming: 4 bases; J trimming: 7 bases; junction bases outside the gene matches: 10. Per germline, CDR1 KGHDR and CDR2 SFDVKD. CDR3: CATSDARGGVLNEQFF. The CDR3 DNA is TGTGCCACCAGTGACGCGCGGGGGGGCGTGTTGAATGAGCAGTTCTTC.

The table lists this clonotype with a few counts. The gene calls are TRBV28 and TRBJ2-7, with 7 positions matching TRBD1. V trimming: 1 base; J trimming: 0 bases; junction bases outside the gene matches: 6. This CDR3 is 16 amino acids long. Germline V gene data show CDR1 as MDHEN and CDR2 as SYDVKM. The CDR3 region has the DNA TGTGCCAGCAGTTTATTCCGGACAGGAGACTCCTACGAGCAGTACTTC. Translated: CASSLFRTGDSYEQYF.

The chain has TRBV5-5 and TRBJ2-7; TRBD2 agrees at 10 bases. V lost 3 bases to trimming and J lost 9 bases; unmatched junction nucleotides: 12. The germline gives CDR1 SGHKS, CDR2 YYEKEE (reference sequence). The CDR3 runs to 15 residues. The CDR3 region has the DNA TGTGCCAGCAGCTGGGAAAGTGGACTAGCGGTTGGGCAGTACTTC. It encodes CASSWESGLAVGQYF.

Many counts were recorded for this clonotype. This chain connects TRBV5-1 to TRBJ1-2, with D hard to call. Germline loops: CDR1 SGHRS, CDR2 YFSETQ. The CDR3 has 12 residues. V was pared by 5 bases and J by 4 bases, with 9 bases between. The CDR3 reads CASSPTTYGYTF. The CDR3 nucleotides are TGCGCCAGCAGTCCCACGACCTATGGCTACACCTTC.

The genes are TRBV7-6 and TRBJ2-1; TRBD2 might be the D (5 bases). The CDR3 has 14 residues. Germline assignment: CDR1 SGHVS and CDR2 FNYEAQ. Between the trimmed V and J ends, which lost 6 bases and 6 bases, there was a span of 15 bases. The CDR3 DNA sequence: TGTGCCAGCAGGGAGGTCGGCCAGCTCAATGAGCAGTTCTTC. It codes for CASREVGQLNEQFF.